This record concerns one T cell receptor (beta chain) sequence. Germline CDR1 is LGHDT and CDR2 is YNNKEL (reference sequence). This CDR3 comprises 15 residues. With V trimmed by 5 bases and J by 9 bases, 7 bases remained unmatched. This sample was included in a study of blood T cells in healthy people across ages. Combining a sample-barcoded 5' primer with a J-beta primer mix, a second PCR ran for 7 to 11 cycles. TCRdb independently ran MiXCR on the 5' RACE reads; one entry per CDR3 protein. The repertoire holds 1 million to 1.2 million distinct CDR3 sequences, with roughly two fifths as singletons. The sample was blood. The receptor was isolated from a man between 18 and 29 years old in good health. J is TRBJ2-4 and V is TRBV3-1, with 13 bases aligning to TRBD2. The CDR3 spells CASSKGTSGDGIQYF. In DNA form, the CDR3 reads TGTGCCAGCAGCAAGGGGACTAGCGGGGATGGCATTCAGTACTTC.